This T cell receptor (beta chain) was obtained from a study of OX40 agonist ivuxolimab in advanced cancers. In the study overall: Patients with hepatocellular carcinoma, melanoma, renal cell or head and neck cancer made up the dose-escalation patients. Those enrolled were around 87% male, with a mean age of roughly 60 years and ages from about 20 to 90. Study-wide points: Doses of 0.1 to 3.0 mg/kg were accompanied by clonal expansion of CD4+ and CD8+ blood T cells by week 6.

A remark on this clone: Its antigen is currently unknown.

Profiled with immunoSEQ multiplex PCR; TCRdb holds only in-frame clones, not every one. The table records 15,000 to 20,000 clones, approximately 79% of them present only once. V was cut by 2 bases and J by 0 bases, with 18 bases left in between. The CDR3 loop spans 18 amino acids. Germline values: CDR1 LNHDA, CDR2 SQIVND (reference sequence). The J gene is TRBJ2-3, the V gene TRBV19, with D possibly being TRBD2 (5 bases). This receptor was obtained from an adult with an advanced solid tumor such as melanoma, head and neck, liver or kidney cancer. This sample comprised CD4+ or CD8+ T cells sorted from blood, obtained in a trial of the OX40 agonist ivuxolimab. The CDR3 sequence: CASSIILFGDFSTDTQYF. The CDR3 nucleotides read TGTGCCAGTAGTATAATCCTCTTCGGGGATTTTAGCACAGATACGCAGTATTTT.